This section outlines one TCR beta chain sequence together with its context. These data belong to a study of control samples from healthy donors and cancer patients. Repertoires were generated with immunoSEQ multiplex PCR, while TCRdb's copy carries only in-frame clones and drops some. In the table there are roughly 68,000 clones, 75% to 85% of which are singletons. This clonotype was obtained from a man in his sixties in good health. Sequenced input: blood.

The CDR3 protein is CATSDGQVNTEAFF. CDR3 nucleotide sequence: TGTGCCACCAGTGACGGACAGGTGAACACTGAAGCTTTCTTT. The V call is TRBV24-1, the J call TRBJ1-1; 7 bases map to TRBD1. J lost 0 bases, V lost 4 bases, and 1 base had no gene match. The CDR3 is 14 amino acids. Germline V gene sequence: CDR1 KGHDR, CDR2 SFDVKD.